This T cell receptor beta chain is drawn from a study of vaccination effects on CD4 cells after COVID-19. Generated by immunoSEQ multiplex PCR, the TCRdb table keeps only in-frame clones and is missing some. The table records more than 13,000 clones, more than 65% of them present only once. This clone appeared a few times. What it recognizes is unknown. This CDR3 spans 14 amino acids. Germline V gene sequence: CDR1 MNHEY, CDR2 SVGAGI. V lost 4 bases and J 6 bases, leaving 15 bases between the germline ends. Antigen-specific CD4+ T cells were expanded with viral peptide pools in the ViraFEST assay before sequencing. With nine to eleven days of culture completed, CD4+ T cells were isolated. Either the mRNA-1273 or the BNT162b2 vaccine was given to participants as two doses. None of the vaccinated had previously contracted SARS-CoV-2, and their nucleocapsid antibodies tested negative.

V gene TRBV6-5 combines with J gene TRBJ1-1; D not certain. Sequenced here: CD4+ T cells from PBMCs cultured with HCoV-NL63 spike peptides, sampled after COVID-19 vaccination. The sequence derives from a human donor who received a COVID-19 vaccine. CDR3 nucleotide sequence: TGTGCCAGCAGTTCCCGGGCGGGGTGGGCTGAAGCTTTCTTT. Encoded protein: CASSSRAGWAEAFF.